This TCR beta chain stems from a study of Ad26.COV2.S vaccination and SARS-CoV-2 variants. Whole-study context: The vaccine Ad26.COV2.S was put into the muscle once, or twice with 56 days between.

Data came from immunoSEQ multiplex PCR; TCRdb stores just in-frame clones and leaves some out. The data hold just over 350,000 clones, with 80% to 90% observed a single time. Trimming left V 2 bases short and J 1 base short, with 6 bases between. Germline V CDR1 and CDR2: SGHKS, YYEKEE (reference sequence). The CDR3 has 13 amino acids. For this clone: Its antigen remains unidentified.

This sample's treatment: some 20 received Ad26.COV2.S at low or high dose, single or two shots; 5 received placebo; per-sample allocation not given. It was on day 63 after the first vaccine or placebo injection that samples were taken. The study, taken as a whole, reports: Total responses of T cells may have been underestimated by the analyses of TCR breadth and depth. Compared with placebo recipients, vaccine recipients had higher spike-specific TCR breadth.

This receptor was taken from a person aged 18-65 years who received the Ad26.COV2.S COVID-19 vaccine or a placebo. The chain has TRBV5-5 and TRBJ2-5; TRBD1 might be the D (5 bases). The source was peripheral blood, collected in a trial of Ad26.COV2.S vaccine versus placebo. The CDR3: CASSFTGQETQYF. The CDR3 DNA reads TGTGCCAGCAGCTTTACAGGCCAAGAGACCCAGTACTTC.